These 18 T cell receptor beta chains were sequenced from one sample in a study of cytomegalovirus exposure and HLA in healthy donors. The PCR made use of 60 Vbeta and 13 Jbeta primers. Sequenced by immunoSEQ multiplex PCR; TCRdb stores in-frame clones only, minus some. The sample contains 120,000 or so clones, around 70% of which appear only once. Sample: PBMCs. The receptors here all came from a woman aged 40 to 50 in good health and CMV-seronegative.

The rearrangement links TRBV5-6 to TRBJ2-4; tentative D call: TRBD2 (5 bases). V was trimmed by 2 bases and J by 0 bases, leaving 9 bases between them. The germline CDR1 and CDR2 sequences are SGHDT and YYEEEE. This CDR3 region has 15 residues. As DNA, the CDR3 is TGTGCCAGCAGCTTTTTCGGGATAGCCAAAAACATTCAGTACTTC. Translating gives CASSFFGIAKNIQYF.

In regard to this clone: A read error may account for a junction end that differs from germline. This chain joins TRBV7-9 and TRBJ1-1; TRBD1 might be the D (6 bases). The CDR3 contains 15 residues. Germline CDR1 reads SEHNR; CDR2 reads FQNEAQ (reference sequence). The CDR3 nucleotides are TGTTCCAGCAGCTTGTGGGGGCGAATGAACACTGAAGCTTTCTTT. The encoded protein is CSSSLWGRMNTEAFF.

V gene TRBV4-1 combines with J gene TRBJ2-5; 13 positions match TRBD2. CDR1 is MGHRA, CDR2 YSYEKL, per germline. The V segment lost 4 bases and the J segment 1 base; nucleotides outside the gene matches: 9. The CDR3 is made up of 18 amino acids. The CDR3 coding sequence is TGCGCCAGCAGCCGGGAACCGGGACTAGCGGGACCCCAAGAGACCCAGTACTTC. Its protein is CASSREPGLAGPQETQYF.

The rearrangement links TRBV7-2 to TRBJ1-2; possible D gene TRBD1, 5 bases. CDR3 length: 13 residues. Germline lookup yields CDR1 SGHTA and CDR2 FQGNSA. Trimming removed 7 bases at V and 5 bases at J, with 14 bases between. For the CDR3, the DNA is TGTGCCAGCACCCATGACAGTTCATATGGCTACACCTTC. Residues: CASTHDSSYGYTF.

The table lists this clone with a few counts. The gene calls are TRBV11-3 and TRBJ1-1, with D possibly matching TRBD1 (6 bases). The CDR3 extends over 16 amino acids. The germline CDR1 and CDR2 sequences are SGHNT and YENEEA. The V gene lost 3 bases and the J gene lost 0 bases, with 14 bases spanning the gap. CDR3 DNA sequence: TGTGCCAGCAGCTTCGACAGGACGGGGCTGAACACTGAAGCTTTCTTT. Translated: CASSFDRTGLNTEAFF.

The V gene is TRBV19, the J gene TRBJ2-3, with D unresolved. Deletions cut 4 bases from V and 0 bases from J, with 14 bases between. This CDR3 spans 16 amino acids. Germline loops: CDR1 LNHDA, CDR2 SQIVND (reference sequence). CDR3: CASSNKRISSTDTQYF. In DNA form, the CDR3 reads TGTGCCAGTAGTAACAAACGAATTTCTAGCACAGATACGCAGTATTTT. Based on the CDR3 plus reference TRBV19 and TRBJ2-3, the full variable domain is DGGITQSPKYLFRKEGQNVTLSCEQNLNHDAMYWYRQDPGQGLRLIYYSQIVNDFQKGDIAEGYSVSREKKESFPLTVTSAQKNPTAFYLCASSNKRISSTDTQYFGPGTRLTVL.

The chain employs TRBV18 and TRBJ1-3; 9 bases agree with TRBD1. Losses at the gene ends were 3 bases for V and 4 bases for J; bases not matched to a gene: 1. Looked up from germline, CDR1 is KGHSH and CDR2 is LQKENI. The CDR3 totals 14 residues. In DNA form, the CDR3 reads TGTGCCAGCTCACCCGGACAGGGGGGAAACACCATATATTTT. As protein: CASSPGQGGNTIYF.

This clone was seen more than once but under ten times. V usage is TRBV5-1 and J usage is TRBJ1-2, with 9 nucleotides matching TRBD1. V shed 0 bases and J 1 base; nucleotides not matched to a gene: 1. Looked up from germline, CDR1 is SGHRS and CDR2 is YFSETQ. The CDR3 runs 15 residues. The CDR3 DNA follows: TGCGCCAGCAGCTTGGGGGACAGGGATAACTATGGCTACACCTTC. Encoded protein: CASSLGDRDNYGYTF.

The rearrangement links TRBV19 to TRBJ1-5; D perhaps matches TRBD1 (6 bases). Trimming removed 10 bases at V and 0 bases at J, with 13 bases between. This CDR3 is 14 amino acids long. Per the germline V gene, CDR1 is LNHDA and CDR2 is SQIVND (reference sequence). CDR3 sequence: CATGGPYSNQPQHF. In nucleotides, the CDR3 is TGTGCCACGGGGGGGCCTTATAGCAATCAGCCCCAGCATTTT. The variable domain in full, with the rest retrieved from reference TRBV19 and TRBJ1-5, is DGGITQSPKYLFRKEGQNVTLSCEQNLNHDAMYWYRQDPGQGLRLIYYSQIVNDFQKGDIAEGYSVSREKKESFPLTVTSAQKNPTAFYLCATGGPYSNQPQHFGDGTRLSIL.

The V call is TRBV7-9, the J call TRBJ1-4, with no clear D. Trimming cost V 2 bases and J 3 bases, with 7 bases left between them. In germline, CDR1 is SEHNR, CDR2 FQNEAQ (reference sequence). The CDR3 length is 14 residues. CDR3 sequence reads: CASSLREANEKLFF. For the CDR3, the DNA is TGTGCCAGCAGCTTACGGGAAGCTAATGAAAAACTGTTTTTT.

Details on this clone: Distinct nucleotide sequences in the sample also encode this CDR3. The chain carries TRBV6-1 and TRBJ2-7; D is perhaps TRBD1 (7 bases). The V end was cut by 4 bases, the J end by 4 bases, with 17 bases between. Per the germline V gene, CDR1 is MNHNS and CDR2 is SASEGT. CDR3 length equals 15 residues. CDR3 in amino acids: CASSAEGTAAYEQYF. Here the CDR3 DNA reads TGTGCCAGCAGTGCGGAGGGGACAGCGGCATACGAGCAGTACTTC.

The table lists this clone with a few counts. CDR3 nucleotide sequence: TGTGCCAGCAGCTTGGAGGCGGGCTCGCTCAACGAGCAGTACTTC. Translating gives CASSLEAGSLNEQYF. The chain combines TRBV5-6 with TRBJ2-7; a possible D gene is TRBD2 (5 bases). CDR1 is SGHDT and CDR2 is YYEEEE in the germline V gene. The CDR3 covers 15 residues. Trimming took 0 bases from V and 5 from J, leaving 15 bases between them.

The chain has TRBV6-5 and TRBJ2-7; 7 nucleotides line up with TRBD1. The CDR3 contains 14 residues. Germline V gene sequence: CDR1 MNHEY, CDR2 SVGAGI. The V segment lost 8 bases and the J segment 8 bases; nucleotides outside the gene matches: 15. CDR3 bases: TGTGCCAGCTCAGAAAGGGGGCTTTCTACGCAGCAGTACTTC. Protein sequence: CASSERGLSTQQYF.

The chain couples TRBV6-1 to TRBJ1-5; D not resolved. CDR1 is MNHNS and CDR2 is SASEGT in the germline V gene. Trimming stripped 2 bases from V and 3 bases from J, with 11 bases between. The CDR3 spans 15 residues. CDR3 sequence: CASSESGQLNQPQHF. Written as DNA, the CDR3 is TGTGCCAGCAGTGAAAGCGGCCAGCTCAATCAGCCCCAGCATTTT.

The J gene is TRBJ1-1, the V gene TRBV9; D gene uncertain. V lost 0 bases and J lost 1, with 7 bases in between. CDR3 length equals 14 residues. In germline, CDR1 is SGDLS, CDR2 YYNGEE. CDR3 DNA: TGTGCCAGCAGCGTAGCTCCAGAGAACACTGAAGCTTTCTTT. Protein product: CASSVAPENTEAFF.

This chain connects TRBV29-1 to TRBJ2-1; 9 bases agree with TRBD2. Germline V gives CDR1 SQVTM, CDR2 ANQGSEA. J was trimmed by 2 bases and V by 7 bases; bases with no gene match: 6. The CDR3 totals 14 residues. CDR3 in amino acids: CSAGPSGAYNEQFF. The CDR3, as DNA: TGCAGCGCCGGCCCTAGCGGGGCCTACAATGAGCAGTTCTTC.

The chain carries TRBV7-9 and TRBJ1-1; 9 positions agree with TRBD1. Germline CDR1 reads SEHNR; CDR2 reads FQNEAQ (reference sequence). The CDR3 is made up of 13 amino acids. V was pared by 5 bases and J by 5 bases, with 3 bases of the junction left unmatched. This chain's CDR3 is CASSRTGETEAFF. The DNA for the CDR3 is TGTGCCAGCAGCCGGACAGGGGAGACTGAAGCTTTCTTT. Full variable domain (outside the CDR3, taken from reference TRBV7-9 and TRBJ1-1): DTGVSQNPRHKITKRGQNVTFRCDPISEHNRLYWYRQTLGQGPEFLTYFQNEAQLEKSRLLSDRFSAERPKGSFSTLEIQRTEQGDSAMYLCASSRTGETEAFFGQGTRLTVV.

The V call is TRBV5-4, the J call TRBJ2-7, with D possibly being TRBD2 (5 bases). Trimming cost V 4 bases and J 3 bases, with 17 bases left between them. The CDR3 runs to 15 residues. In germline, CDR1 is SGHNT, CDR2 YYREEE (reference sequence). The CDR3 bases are TGTGCCAGCAGCCCGATGGTTGCGGGTATCTACGAGCAGTACTTC. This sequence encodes CASSPMVAGIYEQYF. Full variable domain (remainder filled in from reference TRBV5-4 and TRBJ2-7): ETGVTQSPTHLIKTRGQQVTLRCSSQSGHNTVSWYQQALGQGPQFIFQYYREEENGRGNFPPRFSGLQFPNYSSELNVNALELDDSALYLCASSPMVAGIYEQYFGPGTRLTVT.